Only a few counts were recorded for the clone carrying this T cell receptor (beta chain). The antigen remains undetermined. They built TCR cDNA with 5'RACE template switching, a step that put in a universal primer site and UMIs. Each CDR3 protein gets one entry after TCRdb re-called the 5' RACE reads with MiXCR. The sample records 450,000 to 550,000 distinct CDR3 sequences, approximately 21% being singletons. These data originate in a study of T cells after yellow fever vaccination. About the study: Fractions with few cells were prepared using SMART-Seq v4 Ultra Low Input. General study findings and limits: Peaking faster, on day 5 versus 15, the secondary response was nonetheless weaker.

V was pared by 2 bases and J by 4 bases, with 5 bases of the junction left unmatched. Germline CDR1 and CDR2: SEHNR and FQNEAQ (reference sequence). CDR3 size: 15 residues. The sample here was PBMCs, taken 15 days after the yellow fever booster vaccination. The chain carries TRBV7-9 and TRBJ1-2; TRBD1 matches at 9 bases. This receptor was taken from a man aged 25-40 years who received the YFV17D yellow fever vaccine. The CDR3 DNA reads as TGTGCCAGCAGCTTAAGCGGACAGGGGCTCTATGGCTACACCTTC. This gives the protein CASSLSGQGLYGYTF.